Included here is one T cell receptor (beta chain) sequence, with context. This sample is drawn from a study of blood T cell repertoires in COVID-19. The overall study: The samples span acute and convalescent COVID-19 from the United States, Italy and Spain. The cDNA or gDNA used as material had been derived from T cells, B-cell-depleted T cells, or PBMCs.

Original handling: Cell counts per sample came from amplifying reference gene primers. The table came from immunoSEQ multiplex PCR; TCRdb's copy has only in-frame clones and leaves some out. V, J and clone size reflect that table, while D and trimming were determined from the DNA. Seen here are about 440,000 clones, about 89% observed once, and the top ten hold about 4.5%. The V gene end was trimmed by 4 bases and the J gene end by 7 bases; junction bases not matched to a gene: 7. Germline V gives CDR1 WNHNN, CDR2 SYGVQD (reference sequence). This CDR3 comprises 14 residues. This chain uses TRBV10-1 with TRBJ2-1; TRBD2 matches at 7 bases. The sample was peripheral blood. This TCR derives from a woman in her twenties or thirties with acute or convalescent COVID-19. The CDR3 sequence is CASSVGGGLNEQFF. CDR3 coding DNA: TGCGCCAGCAGTGTTGGGGGGGGGTTGAATGAGCAGTTCTTC.